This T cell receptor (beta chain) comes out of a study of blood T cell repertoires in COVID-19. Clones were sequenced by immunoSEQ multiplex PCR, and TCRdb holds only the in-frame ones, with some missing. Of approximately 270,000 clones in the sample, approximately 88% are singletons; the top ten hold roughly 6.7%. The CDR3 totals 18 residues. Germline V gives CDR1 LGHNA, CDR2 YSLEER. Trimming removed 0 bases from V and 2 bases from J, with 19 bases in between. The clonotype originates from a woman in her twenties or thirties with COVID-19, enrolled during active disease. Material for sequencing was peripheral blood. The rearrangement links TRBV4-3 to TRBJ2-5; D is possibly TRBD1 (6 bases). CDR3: CASSQEGPGHHNQETQYF. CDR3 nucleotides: TGCGCCAGCAGCCAAGAGGGTCCGGGACACCACAATCAAGAGACCCAGTACTTC.